A single T cell receptor (beta chain) is shown here with its context. The record originates from a study of blood T cell repertoires in COVID-19. Study as a whole: PBMCs, B-cell-depleted T cells, or T cells provided the cDNA or gDNA that made up the material.

Trimming took off 2 bases at V and 5 bases at J, with 18 bases between the two ends. Germline assignment: CDR1 SNHLY and CDR2 FYNNEI. CDR3 length: 17 amino acids. Under the authors' procedure: Nucleated cell number was recorded as an estimate derived from reference gene primer amplification. Clones were read by immunoSEQ multiplex PCR, and TCRdb kept only the in-frame ones, dropping some. V and J calls and clone size are as listed in that table; D and trimming were resolved from the DNA. Of about 140,000 clones in the sample, under 90% were seen once. Participant reports of clinical history set cohort assignment. People in the exposed group encountered a COVID-19 case within 2 weeks before entering the study.

The receptor was isolated from a woman aged 18 to 35 who had been exposed to COVID-19. This rearrangement joins TRBV2 to TRBJ1-4; no firm D call. The sample consisted of PBMCs or T cells enriched from blood (not recorded which). In nucleotides, the CDR3 is TGTGCCAGCAGTGAATATAATGCGAGAACAGCAAATGAAAAACTGTTTTTT. Residues: CASSEYNARTANEKLFF.